This TCR beta chain was identified during a study of regulatory T cells in long-lasting Graves disease. Building the TCR beta libraries relied on iRepertoire HTBI primers, and CDR3 regions underwent Arm-PCR. TCRdb re-called the multiplex PCR reads through MiXCR, storing one row per CDR3 protein. The top ten hold 16% of the sample, which has approximately 400,000 distinct CDR3 sequences, more than 12% seen once. Time point given: newly diagnosed GD, antithyroid drugs for less than 3 months. The authors made the TCR library using RNA they extracted from PBMCs. Another study also made use of these data, one on T cells in Graves' hyperthyroidism and ophthalmopathy.

This sequence was found in a woman younger than 45 with Graves disease. Sample: peripheral blood mononuclear cells (PBMCs), taken at new diagnosis, from a patient treated with antithyroid drugs.

The CDR3: CASSQQGATDTQYF. CDR3 DNA sequence: TGTGCCAGCAGTCAACAGGGGGCCACAGATACGCAGTATTTT. The gene calls are TRBV6-4 and TRBJ2-3, with 9 bases that match TRBD1. Germline trimming cut 5 bases from V and 2 bases from J; bases unmatched to any gene: 2. The CDR3 is 14 amino acids. CDR1 and CDR2 from the germline V gene are MRHNA and SNTAGT.